These 24 T cell receptor beta chains came from one sample sequenced in a study of neurological immune-mediated disorders. TCRdb fed the 5' RACE reads into MiXCR, producing one record per CDR3 protein. The data show tens of thousands of distinct CDR3 sequences, roughly 10% seen once. The time point is: longitudinal time-point 1 (baseline). Sequenced: PBMCs. The receptor source for this set is a man aged 25 to 40 in good health.

Details on this clonotype: The junction differs from germline at one of its ends, possibly a read error. The chain couples TRBV5-6 to TRBJ2-2; perhaps TRBD1 as D (6 bases). Germline V gives CDR1 SGHDT, CDR2 YYEEEE. This CDR3 has 13 residues. The DNA for the CDR3 is TGCGCCAGCAGCTTCACAGGGTCCGGGGAGCTGTTTTTT. This translates into CASSFTGSGELFF.

A remark on this clonotype: One end of the junction does not line up with germline, which may come from a read error. J is TRBJ2-3 and V is TRBV7-3; 12 positions match TRBD2. The CDR3 runs 15 residues. Germline V gene sequence: CDR1 SGHTA, CDR2 FQGTGA. DNA of the CDR3: TGTGCCAGCAGCCCGGGACTAGCGGGCACAGATACGCAGTGTTTT. This gives the protein CASSPGLAGTDTQCF. Full variable domain (remainder filled in from reference TRBV7-3 and TRBJ2-3): GAGVSQTPSNKVTEKGKYVELRCDPISGHTALYWYRQSLGQGPEFLIYFQGTGAADDSGLPNDRFFAVRPEGSVSTLKIQRTERGDSAVYLCASSPGLAGTDTQCFGPGTRLTVL.

This clonotype was observed once. With a much larger clone just one base away, this may be a read error. The chain carries TRBV7-9 and TRBJ1-2; the D is unclear. The CDR3 is made up of 13 amino acids. Trimming removed 4 bases at V and 4 bases at J, with 10 bases between. CDR1 and CDR2 from the germline V gene are SEHNR and FQNEAQ (reference sequence). The CDR3 DNA sequence: TGTGCCAGCAGCTCCCGACATGGCTATGGCTACACCTTC. Translated, it gives CASSSRHGYGYTF. Drawing the rest from reference TRBV7-9 and TRBJ1-2, the complete variable domain is DTGVSQNPRHKITKRGQNVTFRCDPISEHNRLYWYRQTLGQGPEFLTYFQNEAQLEKSRLLSDRFSAERPKGSFSTLEIQRTEQGDSAMYLCASSSRHGYGYTFGSGTRLTVV.

This clonotype was seen at least ten times. The rearrangement joins TRBV27 to TRBJ2-7; the match to TRBD2 covers 10 bases. CDR3 size: 15 residues. Per germline, CDR1 MNHEY and CDR2 SMNVEV (reference sequence). The junction had 7 bases not matched to a gene; V was cut back by 5 bases and J by 3 bases. CDR3 sequence (DNA): TGTGCCAGCAGTCCAACTAGCGGGAAGAACTACGAGCAGTACTTC. It yields the protein CASSPTSGKNYEQYF.

To note about this clonotype: A much larger clone is a single base away; this may be a read error. This chain joins TRBV6-5 and TRBJ2-2; D perhaps matches TRBD2 (5 bases). The CDR3 runs to 12 residues. Per the germline V gene, CDR1 is MNHEY and CDR2 is SVGAGI. This CDR3 is CASSLETGERFF. DNA for the CDR3: TGTGCCAGCAGCTTAGAGACTGGGGAGCGGTTTTTT.

This clonotype was counted at least ten times. The chain links TRBV20-1 to TRBJ2-7; D might be TRBD1 (6 bases). The ends were cut back, 8 bases at V and 3 bases at J, with 23 bases in the middle. CDR1 DFQATT and CDR2 SNEGSKA come from the germline V gene (reference sequence). The CDR3 sequence is 15 residues long. CDR3 in amino acids: CSTKLGATGLYEQYF. CDR3 in DNA: TGCAGTACTAAATTGGGGGCAACAGGACTCTACGAGCAGTACTTC.

There are many counts of this clonotype. The genes are TRBV20-1 and TRBJ1-5, with D tentatively TRBD1 (5 bases). Between the trimmed V and J ends, which lost 0 bases and 3 bases, there was a span of 9 bases. The germline gives CDR1 DFQATT, CDR2 SNEGSKA (reference sequence). There are 14 residues in the CDR3. The CDR3 loop reads CSARDPGDNQPQHF. DNA of the CDR3: TGCAGTGCTAGAGATCCGGGGGACAATCAGCCCCAGCATTTT.

This chain joins TRBV4-1 and TRBJ2-2; possible D gene TRBD1, 6 bases. The germline gives CDR1 MGHRA, CDR2 YSYEKL. Trimming removed 5 bases from V and 1 base from J, with 8 bases in between. CDR3 length equals 14 residues. The CDR3 spells CASSRTVNTGELFF. CDR3 coding DNA: TGCGCCAGCAGCAGGACAGTGAACACCGGGGAGCTGTTTTTT.

This chain joins TRBV4-2 and TRBJ2-1; a possible D gene is TRBD2 (5 bases). Germline V gene lookup returns CDR1 LGHNA and CDR2 YNFKEQ. V was pared by 0 bases and J by 0 bases, with 9 bases between. The CDR3 runs to 16 residues. The CDR3 loop is CASSQDLGGSYNEQFF. The CDR3 DNA is TGTGCCAGCAGCCAAGACCTTGGAGGCTCCTACAATGAGCAGTTCTTC.

This clonotype was seen at least ten times. V is TRBV24-1 and J is TRBJ2-5; 11 bases line up with TRBD2. The CDR3 has 16 amino acids. Germline CDR1 KGHDR, CDR2 SFDVKD. The V gene end was trimmed by 2 bases and the J gene end by 5 bases; junction bases not matched to a gene: 6. The CDR3 protein is CATSDSSASGRETQYF. CDR3 DNA: TGTGCCACCAGTGATTCGTCCGCTAGCGGGAGGGAGACCCAGTACTTC.

The sample holds many counts of this clonotype. The rearrangement joins TRBV28 to TRBJ2-7; D is unclear. This CDR3 has 14 residues. Looked up from germline, CDR1 is MDHEN and CDR2 is SYDVKM. With 3 bases removed from V and 4 bases from J, the gap between germline ends came to 13 bases. CDR3 in amino acids: CASSFPGLLYEQYF. DNA for the CDR3: TGTGCCAGCAGTTTTCCCGGCTTGTTATACGAGCAGTACTTC.

CDR3 residues: CASSRLRQETQYF. As DNA, the CDR3 is TGTGCCAGCAGCCGACTACGTCAAGAGACCCAGTACTTC. The chain joins TRBV14 to TRBJ2-5; a weak D match, TRBD2 (5 bases). With 4 bases removed from V and 2 bases from J, the gap between germline ends came to 8 bases. CDR1 and CDR2 (germline): SGHDN, FVKESK. This CDR3 is built from 13 residues.

This clonotype was seen at least ten times. The rearrangement links TRBV6-6 to TRBJ2-2; TRBD2 aligns across 9 bases. Germline-derived CDR1 and CDR2 are MNHNY and SVGAGI (reference sequence). Trimming cost V 5 bases and J 1 base; bases outside gene matches: 8. The CDR3 consists of 17 residues. CDR3 residues: CASSTSTSGRNTGELFF. The CDR3 nucleotides are TGTGCCAGCAGTACATCAACTAGCGGGCGGAACACCGGGGAGCTGTTTTTT.

Of note for this clonotype: The junction departs from germline at one end; a sequencing error may be responsible. J is TRBJ2-6 and V is TRBV20-1; TRBD1 aligns across 9 bases. Germline V gene data show CDR1 as DFQATT and CDR2 as SNEGSKA (reference sequence). The CDR3 has 19 amino acids. CDR3 DNA sequence: TGCAGTGTTAGATTAAGTTCGGGACAGGGAATATCTGGGGCCAACGTCCTGACTTTC. It translates to CSVRLSSGQGISGANVLTF.

Many counts were recorded for this clonotype. The chain carries TRBV29-1 and TRBJ1-1; no clear D. The length of the CDR3 is 12 residues. CDR1 is SQVTM and CDR2 is ANQGSEA in the germline V gene. V gave up 4 bases and J gave up 0 bases, with 6 bases separating them. This chain's CDR3 is CSVGTMNTEAFF. The CDR3 coding sequence is TGCAGCGTTGGGACGATGAACACTGAAGCTTTCTTT. The full variable domain, completed using reference TRBV29-1 and TRBJ1-1, is SAVISQKPSRDICQRGTSLTIQCQVDSQVTMMFWYRQQPGQSLTLIATANQGSEATYESGFVIDKFPISRPNLTFSTLTVSNMSPEDSSIYLCSVGTMNTEAFFGQGTRLTVV.

This clonotype was counted at least ten times. V and J are TRBV7-9 and TRBJ1-6, with no clear D. The CDR3 extends over 17 amino acids. CDR1 and CDR2 from the germline V gene are SEHNR and FQNEAQ (reference sequence). The ends were cut back, 5 bases at V and 1 base at J, with 15 bases in the middle. CDR3: CASSLTRTSSYNSPLHF. CDR3 nucleotide sequence: TGTGCCAGCAGCCTCACAAGGACTTCGTCCTATAATTCACCCCTCCACTTT.

In its sample, this clonotype was seen many times. The chain links TRBV20-1 to TRBJ2-1; D call uncertain. Germline assignment: CDR1 DFQATT and CDR2 SNEGSKA (reference sequence). V was trimmed by 0 bases and J by 14 bases, leaving 17 bases between them. The CDR3 extends over 13 amino acids. CDR3 sequence: CSARDPSGLVKFF. CDR3 in DNA: TGCAGTGCTAGAGATCCTAGTGGGCTAGTAAAGTTCTTC.

This clonotype came up a few times. This sequence joins TRBV5-4 and TRBJ2-3, with 7 bases matching TRBD2. Trimming removed 2 bases from V and 4 bases from J; junction bases left unmatched: 10. CDR3 length equals 16 residues. Looked up from germline, CDR1 is SGHNT and CDR2 is YYREEE (reference sequence). This chain's CDR3 is CASSFGGSRTPDTQYF. CDR3 sequence (DNA): TGTGCCAGCAGCTTTGGCGGGAGTAGGACCCCAGATACGCAGTATTTT.

This clonotype was detected ten times or more. This sequence joins TRBV5-1 and TRBJ2-2, with D unclear. CDR1 and CDR2 from the germline V gene are SGHRS and YFSETQ. The CDR3 sequence is 14 residues long. Trimming stripped 5 bases from V and 1 base from J, with 9 bases between. Here the CDR3 reads CASRSYGNTGELFF. DNA of the CDR3: TGCGCCAGCAGGAGTTACGGGAACACCGGGGAGCTGTTTTTT.

This clonotype has ten or more counts. V usage is TRBV29-1 and J usage is TRBJ2-5, with 11 nucleotides matching TRBD2. Germline V lookup: CDR1 SQVTM, CDR2 ANQGSEA. The CDR3 spans 15 residues. J lost 7 bases, V lost 8 bases, and 15 bases had no gene match. The CDR3 nucleotides are TGCAGCTCGGGTGGGACTAGCGGCGACCTTGGGACCCAGTACTTC. Protein sequence: CSSGGTSGDLGTQYF.

This clonotype was detected ten times or more. The chain recombines TRBV6-5 with TRBJ2-1; D might be TRBD2 (5 bases). The V end was cut by 0 bases, the J end by 6 bases, with 12 bases between. From germline, CDR1 is MNHEY and CDR2 SVGAGI. This CDR3 comprises 15 residues. The CDR3 spells CASSYSGAYINEQFF. The DNA for the CDR3 is TGTGCCAGCAGTTACTCGGGAGCCTATATCAATGAGCAGTTCTTC.

The rearrangement links TRBV5-5 to TRBJ2-1; the match to TRBD2 covers 9 bases. Trimming at V came to 0 bases and at J to 5 bases, leaving 12 bases not matched to a gene. This CDR3 comprises 18 residues. Germline CDR1 and CDR2: SGHKS and YYEKEE (reference sequence). CDR3 nucleotide sequence: TGTGCCAGCAGCTTGGTTTTGACTAGCGGAGCTAGGAACAATGAGCAGTTCTTC. Protein: CASSLVLTSGARNNEQFF.

The chain links TRBV18 to TRBJ2-1; D possibly corresponds to TRBD1 (5 bases). Germline lookup yields CDR1 KGHSH and CDR2 LQKENI. The germline V and J ends were trimmed by 5 bases and 0 bases, with 17 bases remaining between them. The CDR3 has 17 amino acids. The CDR3 here is CASSASRVKGSYNEQFF. CDR3 sequence (DNA): TGTGCCAGCTCAGCTTCCAGGGTGAAGGGCTCCTACAATGAGCAGTTCTTC.

This clonotype was seen ten or more times. This chain joins TRBV20-1 and TRBJ2-5, with 7 bases lining up with TRBD2. The CDR3 consists of 15 residues. J was trimmed by 1 base and V by 0 bases; bases with no gene match: 5. The germline V gene has CDR1 DFQATT and CDR2 SNEGSKA (reference sequence). DNA of the CDR3: TGCAGTGCTAGAGACCCGACTAGCAGCCAAGAGACCCAGTACTTC. Its translation is CSARDPTSSQETQYF.